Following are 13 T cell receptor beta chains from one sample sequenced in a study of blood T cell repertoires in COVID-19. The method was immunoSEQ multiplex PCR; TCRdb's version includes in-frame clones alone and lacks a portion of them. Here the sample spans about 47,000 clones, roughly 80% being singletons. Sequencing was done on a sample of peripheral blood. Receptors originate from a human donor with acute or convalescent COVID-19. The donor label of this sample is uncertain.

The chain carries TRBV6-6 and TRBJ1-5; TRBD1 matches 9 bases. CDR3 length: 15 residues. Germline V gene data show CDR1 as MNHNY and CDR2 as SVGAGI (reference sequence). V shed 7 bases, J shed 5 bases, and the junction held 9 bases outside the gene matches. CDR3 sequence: CASTLGTGLYQPQHF. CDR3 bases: TGTGCCAGCACCCTTGGGACAGGGTTATATCAGCCCCAGCATTTT.

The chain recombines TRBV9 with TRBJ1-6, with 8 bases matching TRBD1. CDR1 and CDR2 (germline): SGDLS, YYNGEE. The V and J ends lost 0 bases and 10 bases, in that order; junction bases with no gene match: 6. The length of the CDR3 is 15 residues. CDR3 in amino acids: CASSVGTGGSSPLHF. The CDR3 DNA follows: TGTGCCAGCAGCGTAGGCACAGGGGGTAGCTCACCCCTCCACTTT.

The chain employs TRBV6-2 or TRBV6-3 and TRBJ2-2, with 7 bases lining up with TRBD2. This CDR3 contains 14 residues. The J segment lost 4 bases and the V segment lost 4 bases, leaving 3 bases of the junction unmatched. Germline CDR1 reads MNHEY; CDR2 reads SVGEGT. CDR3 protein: CASSWGGSTGELFF. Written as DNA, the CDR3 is TGTGCCAGCAGTTGGGGGGGAAGCACCGGGGAGCTGTTTTTT.

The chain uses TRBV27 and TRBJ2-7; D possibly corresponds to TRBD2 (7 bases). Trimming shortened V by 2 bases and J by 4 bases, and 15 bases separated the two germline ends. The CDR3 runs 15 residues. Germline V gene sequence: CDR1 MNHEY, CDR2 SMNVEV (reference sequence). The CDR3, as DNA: TGTGCCAGCAGTTTAACCGCAGGGGAGGGTTACGAGCAGTACTTC. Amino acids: CASSLTAGEGYEQYF.

Written as DNA, the CDR3 is TGTGCCAGCTCACCACAAGGGGGCGAGAACACCGGGGAGCTGTTTTTT. Protein: CASSPQGGENTGELFF. The chain has TRBV18 and TRBJ2-2; 7 bases are shared with TRBD1. The ends lost 1 base at V and 1 base at J; junction bases unmatched: 3. The germline V gene has CDR1 KGHSH and CDR2 LQKENI. The CDR3 length is 16 residues.

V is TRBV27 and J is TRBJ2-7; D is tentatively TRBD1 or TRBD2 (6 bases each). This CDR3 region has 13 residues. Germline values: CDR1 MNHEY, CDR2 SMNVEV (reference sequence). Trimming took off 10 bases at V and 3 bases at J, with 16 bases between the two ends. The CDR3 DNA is TGTGCCACCAGGAGGGGGACCTTCTACGAGCAGTACTTC. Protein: CATRRGTFYEQYF.

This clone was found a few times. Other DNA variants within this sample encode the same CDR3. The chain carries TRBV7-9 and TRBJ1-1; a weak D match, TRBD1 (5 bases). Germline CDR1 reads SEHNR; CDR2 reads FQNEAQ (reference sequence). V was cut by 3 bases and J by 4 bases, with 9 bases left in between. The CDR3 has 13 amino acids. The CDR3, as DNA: TGTGCCAGCAGCTTGCAGGGTTTCACTGAAGCTTTCTTT. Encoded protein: CASSLQGFTEAFF. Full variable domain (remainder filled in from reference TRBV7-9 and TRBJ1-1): DTGVSQNPRHKITKRGQNVTFRCDPISEHNRLYWYRQTLGQGPEFLTYFQNEAQLEKSRLLSDRFSAERPKGSFSTLEIQRTEQGDSAMYLCASSLQGFTEAFFGQGTRLTVV.

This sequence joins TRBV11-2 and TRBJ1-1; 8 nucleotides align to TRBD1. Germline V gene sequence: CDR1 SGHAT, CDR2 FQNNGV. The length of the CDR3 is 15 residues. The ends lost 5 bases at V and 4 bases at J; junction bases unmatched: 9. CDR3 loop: CASSPLLDRATEAFF. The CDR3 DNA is TGTGCCAGCAGCCCCCTCTTGGACAGGGCCACTGAAGCTTTCTTT.

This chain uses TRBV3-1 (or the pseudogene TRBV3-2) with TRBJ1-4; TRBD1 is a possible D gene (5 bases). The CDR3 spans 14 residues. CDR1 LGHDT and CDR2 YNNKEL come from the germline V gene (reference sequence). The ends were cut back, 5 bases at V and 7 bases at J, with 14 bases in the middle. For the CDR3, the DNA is TGTGCCAGCAGCGTGACAGTGGAAGCTGAAAAACTGTTTTTT. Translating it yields CASSVTVEAEKLFF.

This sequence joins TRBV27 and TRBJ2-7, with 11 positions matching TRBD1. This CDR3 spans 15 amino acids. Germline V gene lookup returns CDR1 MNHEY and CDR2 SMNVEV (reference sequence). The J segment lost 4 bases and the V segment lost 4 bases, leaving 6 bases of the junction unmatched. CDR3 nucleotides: TGTGCCAGCAGTTCAATCGGACAGGGGGCTTACGAGCAGTACTTC. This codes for CASSSIGQGAYEQYF.

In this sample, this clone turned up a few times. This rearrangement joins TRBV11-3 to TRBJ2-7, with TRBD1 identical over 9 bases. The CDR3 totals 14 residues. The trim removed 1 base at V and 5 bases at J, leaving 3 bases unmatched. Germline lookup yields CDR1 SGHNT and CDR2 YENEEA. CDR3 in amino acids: CASSLVGTGNEQYF. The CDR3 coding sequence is TGTGCCAGCAGCTTAGTGGGGACAGGGAACGAGCAGTACTTC.

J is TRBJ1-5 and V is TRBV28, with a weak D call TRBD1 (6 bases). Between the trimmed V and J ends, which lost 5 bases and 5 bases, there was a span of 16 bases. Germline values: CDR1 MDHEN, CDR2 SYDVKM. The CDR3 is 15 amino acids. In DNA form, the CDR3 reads TGTGCCAGCAGTCGTCCGACAGGAAAATATCAGCCCCAGCATTTT. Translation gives CASSRPTGKYQPQHF.

The CDR3 bases are TGTGCCAGCAGCTTGAGGGATACGCAGTATTTT. It yields the protein CASSLRDTQYF. This chain joins TRBV7-9 and TRBJ2-3; D not certain. In germline, CDR1 is SEHNR, CDR2 FQNEAQ (reference sequence). The CDR3 totals 11 residues. Trimming cost V 3 bases and J 6 bases, with 4 bases left between them.